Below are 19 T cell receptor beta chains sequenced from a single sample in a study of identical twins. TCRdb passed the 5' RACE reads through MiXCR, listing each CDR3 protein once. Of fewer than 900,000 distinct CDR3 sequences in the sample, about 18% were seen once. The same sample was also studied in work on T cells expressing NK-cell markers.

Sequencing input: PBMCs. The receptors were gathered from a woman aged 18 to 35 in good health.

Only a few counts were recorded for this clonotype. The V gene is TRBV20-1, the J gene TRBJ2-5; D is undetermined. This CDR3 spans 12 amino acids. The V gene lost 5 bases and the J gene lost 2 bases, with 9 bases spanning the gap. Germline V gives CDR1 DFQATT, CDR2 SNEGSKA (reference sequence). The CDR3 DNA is TGCAGTGCTTCCCAGTTTCAAGAGACCCAGTACTTC. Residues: CSASQFQETQYF.

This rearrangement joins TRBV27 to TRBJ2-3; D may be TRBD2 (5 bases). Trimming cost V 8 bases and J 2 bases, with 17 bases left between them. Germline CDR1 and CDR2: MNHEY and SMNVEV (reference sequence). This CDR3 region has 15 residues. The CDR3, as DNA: TGTGCCAGCCAGCGAGGGCGTTGGGCCACAGATACGCAGTATTTT. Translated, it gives CASQRGRWATDTQYF.

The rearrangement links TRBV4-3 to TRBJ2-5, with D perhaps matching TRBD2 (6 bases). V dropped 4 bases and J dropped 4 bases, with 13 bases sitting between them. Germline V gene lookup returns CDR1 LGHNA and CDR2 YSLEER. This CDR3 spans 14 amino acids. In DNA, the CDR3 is TGCGCCAGCAGCCGAGGGTTGGGAGGAGAGACCCAGTACTTC. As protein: CASSRGLGGETQYF.

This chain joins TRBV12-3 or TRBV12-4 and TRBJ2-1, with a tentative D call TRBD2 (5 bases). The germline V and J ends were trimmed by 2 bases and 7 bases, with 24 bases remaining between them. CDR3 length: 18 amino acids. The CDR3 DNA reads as TGTGCCAGCAGTTTACCAGGCCTGAGAGGTGGAGGTAGGAATGAGCAGTTCTTC. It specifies CASSLPGLRGGGRNEQFF.

This CDR3 is CASSLPAGGYNEQFF. CDR3 in DNA: TGTGCCAGCAGCTTACCCGCGGGGGGATACAATGAGCAGTTCTTC. The chain joins TRBV7-8 to TRBJ2-1; 8 bases fit TRBD2. The CDR3 has 15 residues. From germline, CDR1 is SGHVS and CDR2 FQNEAQ. With V trimmed by 2 bases and J by 4 bases, 4 bases remained unmatched.

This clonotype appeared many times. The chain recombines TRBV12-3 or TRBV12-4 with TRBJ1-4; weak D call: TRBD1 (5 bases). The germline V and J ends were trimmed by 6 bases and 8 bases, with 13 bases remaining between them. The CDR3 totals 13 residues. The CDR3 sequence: CASSLGGGEKLFF. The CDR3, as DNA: TGTGCCAGCAGCCTCGGGGGAGGGGAAAAACTGTTTTTT.

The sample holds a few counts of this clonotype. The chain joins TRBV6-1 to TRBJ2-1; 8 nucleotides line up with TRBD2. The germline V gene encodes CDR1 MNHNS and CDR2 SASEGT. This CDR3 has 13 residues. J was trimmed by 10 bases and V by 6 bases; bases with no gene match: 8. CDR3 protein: CASRESGSQEQFF. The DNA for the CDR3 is TGTGCCAGCAGGGAAAGCGGGAGTCAGGAGCAGTTCTTC.

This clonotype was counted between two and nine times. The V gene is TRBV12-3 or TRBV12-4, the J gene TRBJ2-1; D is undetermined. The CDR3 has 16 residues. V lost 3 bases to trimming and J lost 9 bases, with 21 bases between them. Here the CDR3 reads CASSFFLVAPASEQFF. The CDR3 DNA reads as TGTGCCAGCAGTTTTTTCTTGGTCGCCCCTGCTAGTGAGCAGTTCTTC.

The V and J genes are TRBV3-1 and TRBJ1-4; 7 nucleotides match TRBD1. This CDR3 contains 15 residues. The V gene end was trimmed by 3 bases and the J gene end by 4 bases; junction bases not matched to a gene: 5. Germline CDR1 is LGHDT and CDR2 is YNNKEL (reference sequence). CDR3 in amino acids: CASSHHGTDNEKLFF. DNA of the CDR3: TGTGCCAGCAGCCACCACGGGACAGATAATGAAAAACTGTTTTTT.

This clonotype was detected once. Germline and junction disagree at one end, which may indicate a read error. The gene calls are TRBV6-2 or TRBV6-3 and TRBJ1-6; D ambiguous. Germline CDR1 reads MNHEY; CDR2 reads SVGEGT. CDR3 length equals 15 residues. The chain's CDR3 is CASSYSSLQRSPHHF. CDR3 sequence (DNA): TGTGCCAGCAGTTACTCGAGTCTACAGAGATCACCCCACCACTTT.

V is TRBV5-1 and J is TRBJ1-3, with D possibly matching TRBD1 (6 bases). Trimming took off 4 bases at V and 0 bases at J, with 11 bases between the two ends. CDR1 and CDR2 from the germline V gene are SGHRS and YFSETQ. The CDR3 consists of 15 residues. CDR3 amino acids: CASSPGHSSGNTIYF. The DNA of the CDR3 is TGCGCCAGCAGCCCGGGACATAGCTCTGGAAACACCATATATTTT.

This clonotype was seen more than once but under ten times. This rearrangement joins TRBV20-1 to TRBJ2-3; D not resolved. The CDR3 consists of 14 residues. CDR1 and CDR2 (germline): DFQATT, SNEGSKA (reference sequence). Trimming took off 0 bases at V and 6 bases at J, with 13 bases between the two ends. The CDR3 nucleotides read TGCAGTGCTAGAGATCATAGTCTAAGGGATACGCAGTATTTT. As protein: CSARDHSLRDTQYF.

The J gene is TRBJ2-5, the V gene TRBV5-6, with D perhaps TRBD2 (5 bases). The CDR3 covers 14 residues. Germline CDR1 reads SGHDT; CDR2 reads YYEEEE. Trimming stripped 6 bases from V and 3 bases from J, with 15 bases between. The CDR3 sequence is CASTPRGSEETQYF. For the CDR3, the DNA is TGTGCCAGCACCCCCCGGGGTTCGGAAGAGACCCAGTACTTC.

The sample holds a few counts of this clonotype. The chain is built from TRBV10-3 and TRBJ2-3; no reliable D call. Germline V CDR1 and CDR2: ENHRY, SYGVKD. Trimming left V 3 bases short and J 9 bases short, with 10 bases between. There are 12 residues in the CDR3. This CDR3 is CAISEERSTQYF. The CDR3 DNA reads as TGTGCCATCAGTGAAGAGAGGAGCACGCAGTATTTT.

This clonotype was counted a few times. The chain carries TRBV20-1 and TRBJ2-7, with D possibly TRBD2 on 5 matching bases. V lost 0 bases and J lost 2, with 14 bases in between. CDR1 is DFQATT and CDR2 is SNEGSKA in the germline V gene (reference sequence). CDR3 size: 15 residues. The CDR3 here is CSARDVTYGAYEQYF. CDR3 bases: TGCAGTGCTAGAGATGTGACCTACGGGGCCTACGAGCAGTACTTC.

This CDR3 reads CASSLVAGGISRERTQYF. The CDR3 nucleotides are TGTGCCAGCAGCTTGGTTGCGGGGGGGATTTCAAGAGAACGGACCCAGTACTTC. The chain combines TRBV5-6 with TRBJ2-5; 9 nucleotides agree with TRBD2. The CDR3 has 18 residues. Trimming removed 0 bases from V and 7 bases from J; junction bases left unmatched: 16. CDR1 and CDR2 from the germline V gene are SGHDT and YYEEEE.

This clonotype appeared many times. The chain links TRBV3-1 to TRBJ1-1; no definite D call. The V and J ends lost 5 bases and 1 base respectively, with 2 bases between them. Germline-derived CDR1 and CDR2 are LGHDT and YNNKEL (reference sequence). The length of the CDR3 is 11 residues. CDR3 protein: CASSGNTEAFF. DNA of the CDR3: TGTGCCAGCAGCGGGAACACTGAAGCTTTCTTT.

CDR3 DNA sequence: TGCAGCGTTGTTAGCCTGAGCTCCTACAATGAGCAGTTCTTC. Translating it yields CSVVSLSSYNEQFF. The chain combines TRBV29-1 with TRBJ2-1, with D hard to call. The CDR3 spans 14 residues. V was pared by 4 bases and J by 0 bases, with 10 bases between. The germline gives CDR1 SQVTM, CDR2 ANQGSEA.

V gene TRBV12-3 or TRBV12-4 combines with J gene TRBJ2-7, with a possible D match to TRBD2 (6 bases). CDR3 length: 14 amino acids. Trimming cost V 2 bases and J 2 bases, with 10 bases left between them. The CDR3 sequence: CASSLIGSPYEQYF. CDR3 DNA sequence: TGTGCCAGCAGTTTAATCGGGAGCCCCTACGAGCAGTACTTC.